This TCR beta chain was found in a study of T cells of healthy individuals. This CDR3 region has 16 residues. Germline V CDR1 and CDR2: SGDLS, YYNGEE. The V end lost 7 bases, the J end lost 0 bases, and 16 bases lay between the germline ends. TCRdb used MiXCR to reprocess the 5' RACE reads, holding one entry per CDR3 protein. In the table there are around 63,000 distinct CDR3 sequences, roughly 17% of which are singletons. This clonotype was seen a few times. The chain uses TRBV9 and TRBJ2-2, with D perhaps given as TRBD1 or TRBD2 (6 bases each). The sequence was collected from a human donor in good health. CDR3: CASRGGSDSNTGELFF. The DNA of the CDR3 is TGTGCCAGCCGAGGGGGGAGCGATTCGAACACCGGGGAGCTGTTTTTT.